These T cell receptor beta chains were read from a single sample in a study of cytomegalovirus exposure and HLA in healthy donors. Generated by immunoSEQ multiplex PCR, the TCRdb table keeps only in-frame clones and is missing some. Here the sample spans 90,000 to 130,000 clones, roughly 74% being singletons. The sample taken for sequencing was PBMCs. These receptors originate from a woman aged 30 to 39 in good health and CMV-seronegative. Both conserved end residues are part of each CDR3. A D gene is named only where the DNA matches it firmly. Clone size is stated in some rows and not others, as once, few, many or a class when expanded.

CDR3 protein: CASSYGEKQFF
CDR3 DNA: TGTGCCAGCAGTTATGGGGAGAAACAGTTCTTC
V gene: TRBV6-5
J gene: TRBJ2-1
clone size: few
D gene: NA

CDR3 protein: CASSSSRGQILNTEAFF
CDR3 DNA: TGCGCCAGCAGCTCTTCCCGGGGACAGATACTGAACACTGAAGCTTTCTTT
V gene: TRBV5-1
J gene: TRBJ1-1
clone size: NA
D gene: TRBD1

CDR3 protein: CASSQVTFGGELFF
CDR3 DNA: TGTGCCAGCAGCCAGGTCACTTTTGGCGGGGAGCTGTTTTTT
V gene: TRBV14
J gene: TRBJ2-2
clone size: few
D gene: NA

CDR3 protein: CASSLWKGEQYF
CDR3 DNA: TGTGCCAGCAGTTTATGGAAGGGGGAGCAGTACTTC
V gene: TRBV28
J gene: TRBJ2-7
clone size: NA
D gene: NA

CDR3 protein: CASSQDQQPTTEAFF
CDR3 DNA: TGCGCCAGCAGCCAAGATCAACAGCCAACAACTGAAGCTTTCTTT
V gene: TRBV4-3
J gene: TRBJ1-1
clone size: NA
D gene: NA

CDR3 protein: CAWSLGQVETYEQYF
CDR3 DNA: TGTGCCTGGAGTCTTGGACAGGTTGAAACCTACGAGCAGTACTTC
V gene: TRBV30
J gene: TRBJ2-7
clone size: NA
D gene: TRBD1

CDR3 protein: CASSREGGGADTQYF
CDR3 DNA: TGCGCCAGCAGCCGGGAGGGTGGCGGGGCAGATACGCAGTATTTT
V gene: TRBV4-1
J gene: TRBJ2-3
clone size: NA
D gene: TRBD2

CDR3 protein: CASSFDRVGRELFF
CDR3 DNA: TGTGCCAGCAGCTTCGACAGGGTGGGCCGGGAGCTGTTTTTT
V gene: TRBV13
J gene: TRBJ2-2
clone size: NA
D gene: TRBD1

CDR3 protein: CANMGGSDGDTQYF
CDR3 DNA: TGTGCCAATATGGGGGGATCGGACGGAGATACGCAGTATTTT
V gene: TRBV10-3
J gene: TRBJ2-3
clone size: NA
D gene: NA

CDR3 protein: CASRGRSNYGYTF
CDR3 DNA: TGTGCCAGCCGGGGGAGGTCTAACTATGGCTACACCTTC
V gene: TRBV6-6
J gene: TRBJ1-2
clone size: NA
D gene: NA

CDR3 protein: CASSYPTGGNTEAFF
CDR3 DNA: TGTGCCAGCAGTTACCCGACAGGTGGGAACACTGAAGCTTTCTTT
V gene: TRBV6-5
J gene: TRBJ1-1
clone size: NA
D gene: NA

CDR3 protein: CASSVTTSDEQYF
CDR3 DNA: TGTGCCAGCAGCGTAACCACTTCCGACGAGCAGTACTTC
V gene: TRBV9
J gene: TRBJ2-7
clone size: once
D gene: NA

CDR3 protein: CASSPFPRGTQGYGYTF
CDR3 DNA: TGTGCCAGCAGCCCATTTCCCCGGGGGACCCAAGGGTATGGCTACACCTTC
V gene: TRBV4-2
J gene: TRBJ1-2
clone size: NA
D gene: NA

CDR3 protein: CASSLTAGGVPDTQYF
CDR3 DNA: TGTGCCAGCAGCCTAACAGCGGGGGGCGTTCCCGATACGCAGTATTTT
V gene: TRBV6-4
J gene: TRBJ2-3
clone size: few
D gene: TRBD2

CDR3 protein: CASRREAKNIQYF
CDR3 DNA: TGTGCCAGCCGCCGGGAGGCCAAAAACATTCAGTACTTC
V gene: TRBV6-5
J gene: TRBJ2-4
clone size: NA
D gene: NA

CDR3 protein: CASSYTDRAVGYF
CDR3 DNA: TGTGCCAGCAGTTACACGGACAGGGCGGTCGGGTACTTC
V gene: TRBV6-5
J gene: TRBJ1-2
clone size: once
D gene: TRBD1

CDR3 protein: CAWTRETEAFF
CDR3 DNA: TGTGCCTGGACCCGTGAGACTGAAGCTTTCTTT
V gene: TRBV30
J gene: TRBJ1-1
clone size: NA
D gene: NA